This T cell receptor beta chain was retrieved from a study of OX40 agonist ivuxolimab in advanced cancers. Systemic immunosuppression or a history of autoimmune disease excluded patients. On this clone: The target antigen is unknown.

The study, taken as a whole, reports: Within 6 weeks, CD4+ and CD8+ blood T cells expanded clonally at 0.1 to 3.0 mg/kg.

Generated by immunoSEQ multiplex PCR, the TCRdb table keeps only in-frame clones and is missing some. The table includes about 100,000 clones, around nine tenths detected once. This CDR3 contains 16 residues. V gave up 4 bases and J gave up 4 bases; unmatched junction bases: 10. Per germline, CDR1 SGHVS and CDR2 FQNEAQ. The material sequenced was CD4+ or CD8+ T cells sorted from blood, taken in a trial of the OX40 agonist ivuxolimab. The rearrangement joins TRBV7-8 to TRBJ2-1, with 7 bases fitting TRBD1. The receptor's source is an adult with an advanced solid tumor such as melanoma, head and neck, liver or kidney cancer. CDR3 coding DNA: TGTGCCAGCAGCTCCCGCCGGGACAGCTTATACAATGAGCAGTTCTTC. Translation: CASSSRRDSLYNEQFF.